What follows are 29 T cell receptor beta chains derived from one specimen sequenced in a study of blood T cell repertoires in COVID-19. Only in-frame clones appear in the TCRdb table, and some are missing; sequencing was by immunoSEQ multiplex PCR. Here the sample spans about 270,000 clones, 82% being singletons. Specimen: peripheral blood. These receptors all come from a woman under 30 with acute or convalescent COVID-19.

The CDR3 DNA follows: TGTGCCACCAGCAGAGATTCGACTAGCTCCTACGAGCAGTACTTC. Translation gives CATSRDSTSSYEQYF. This chain connects TRBV15 to TRBJ2-7; D may be TRBD2 (6 bases). The V end lost 0 bases, the J end lost 0 bases, and 9 bases lay between the germline ends. The CDR3 has 15 amino acids. Germline V gives CDR1 LNHNV, CDR2 YYDKDF (reference sequence).

The genes are TRBV20-1 and TRBJ1-1; D is undetermined. CDR3 length: 12 residues. Germline assignment: CDR1 DFQATT and CDR2 SNEGSKA (reference sequence). Trimming pared 3 bases from V and 1 base from J, leaving 6 bases between. The CDR3 sequence is CSASPWNTEAFF. The CDR3 nucleotides are TGCAGTGCTAGTCCCTGGAACACTGAAGCTTTCTTT.

This clone was seen only once. The rearrangement uses TRBV6-5 and TRBJ2-1; 11 nucleotides align to TRBD2. CDR3 length: 15 residues. Germline values: CDR1 MNHEY, CDR2 SVGAGI. With 1 base clipped from V and 6 bases from J, the junction kept 2 bases outside the gene matches. CDR3 sequence (DNA): TGTGCCAGCAGTTACTTAGCGGGAGGGCCCAATGAGCAGTTCTTC. Translating gives CASSYLAGGPNEQFF.

The rearrangement uses TRBV7-9 and TRBJ1-2; D call uncertain. Germline assignment: CDR1 SEHNR and CDR2 FQNEAQ (reference sequence). The V gene lost 2 bases and the J gene lost 2 bases, with 9 bases spanning the gap. The CDR3 extends over 14 amino acids. The CDR3 region has the DNA TGTGCCAGCAGCTTATTAGCTCAGAACTATGGCTACACCTTC. Protein: CASSLLAQNYGYTF.

V gene TRBV27 combines with J gene TRBJ1-5, with TRBD1 matching 7 bases. Germline loops: CDR1 MNHEY, CDR2 SMNVEV (reference sequence). The V gene end was trimmed by 7 bases and the J gene end by 2 bases; junction bases not matched to a gene: 5. This CDR3 is 14 amino acids long. DNA for the CDR3: TGTGCCAGCAAAGGGGGCTCTGGCAATCAGCCCCAGCATTTT. Its translation is CASKGGSGNQPQHF.

The rearrangement links TRBV18 to TRBJ2-3; 7 bases match TRBD1. This CDR3 comprises 15 residues. Per germline, CDR1 KGHSH and CDR2 LQKENI. Trimming took 0 bases from V and 4 from J; bases not matched to a gene: 4. CDR3 in amino acids: CASSPPRGGADTQYF. The CDR3 DNA sequence: TGTGCCAGCTCACCACCGAGAGGGGGCGCAGATACGCAGTATTTT.

The V gene is TRBV2, the J gene TRBJ2-1, with D perhaps matching TRBD2 (5 bases). V gave up 8 bases and J gave up 5 bases, with 19 bases separating them. The CDR3 spans 15 residues. Looked up from germline, CDR1 is SNHLY and CDR2 is FYNNEI. The CDR3 region is CASPNPEGLHNEQFF. Here the CDR3 DNA reads TGTGCCAGCCCGAACCCCGAGGGCCTCCACAATGAGCAGTTCTTC.

J is TRBJ2-1 and V is TRBV11-3; D gene unclear. The CDR3 extends over 16 amino acids. Trimming took off 0 bases at V and 1 base at J, with 10 bases between the two ends. Germline CDR1 SGHNT, CDR2 YENEEA. The CDR3 sequence is CASSLDLVSSYNEQFF. CDR3 DNA: TGTGCCAGCAGCTTAGATCTAGTCAGTTCCTACAATGAGCAGTTCTTC.

For the CDR3, the DNA is TGTGCCAGCTCACCGCGGGGCGCGGGTGGAGACACCGGGGAGCTGTTTTTT. Residues: CASSPRGAGGDTGELFF. V gene TRBV18 combines with J gene TRBJ2-2; D is possibly TRBD2 (6 bases). V was pared by 3 bases and J by 3 bases, with 17 bases between. CDR3 length equals 17 residues. The germline gives CDR1 KGHSH, CDR2 LQKENI. The variable domain in full, completed from reference TRBV18 and TRBJ2-2, reads NAGVMQNPRHLVRRRGQEARLRCSPMKGHSHVYWYRQLPEEGLKFMVYLQKENIIDESGMPKERFSAEFPKEGPSILRIQQVVRGDSAAYFCASSPRGAGGDTGELFFGEGSRLTVL.

The rearrangement joins TRBV7-9 to TRBJ2-4; D possibly corresponds to TRBD2 (5 bases). This CDR3 spans 14 amino acids. Germline V gene data show CDR1 as SEHNR and CDR2 as FQNEAQ (reference sequence). Trimming left V 5 bases short and J 5 bases short, with 13 bases between. The CDR3 here is CASSRSGSQNIQYF. In DNA form, the CDR3 reads TGTGCCAGCAGCCGATCGGGGTCCCAAAACATTCAGTACTTC. The entire variable domain, with the rest obtained from reference TRBV7-9 and TRBJ2-4, is as follows: DTGVSQNPRHKITKRGQNVTFRCDPISEHNRLYWYRQTLGQGPEFLTYFQNEAQLEKSRLLSDRFSAERPKGSFSTLEIQRTEQGDSAMYLCASSRSGSQNIQYFGAGTRLSVL.

This clone was recorded many times. V gene TRBV11-2 combines with J gene TRBJ2-1, with a weak D call TRBD2 (6 bases). From germline, CDR1 is SGHAT and CDR2 FQNNGV. Trimming removed 0 bases from V and 3 bases from J, with 15 bases in between. The CDR3 has 17 residues. In nucleotides, the CDR3 is TGTGCCAGCAGCTTAGAAGCTGGCGGGATGAACTACAATGAGCAGTTCTTC. Protein sequence: CASSLEAGGMNYNEQFF.

This clone was observed a few times. V and J are TRBV5-1 and TRBJ2-1; TRBD2 matches at 9 bases. V shed 1 base and J 6 bases; nucleotides not matched to a gene: 11. Germline assignment: CDR1 SGHRS and CDR2 YFSETQ. The CDR3 loop spans 17 amino acids. The CDR3, as DNA: TGCGCCAGCAGCTTGTATGTCTTAAGCGGGAGGCTCAATGAGCAGTTCTTC. Translated: CASSLYVLSGRLNEQFF.

Only a few counts were recorded for this clone. The chain couples TRBV7-9 to TRBJ2-3, with D tentatively TRBD1 (6 bases). Germline lookup yields CDR1 SEHNR and CDR2 FQNEAQ (reference sequence). This CDR3 is built from 15 residues. The V gene lost 2 bases and the J gene lost 0 bases, with 9 bases spanning the gap. The CDR3 here is CASSLMGASTDTQYF. The CDR3 DNA is TGTGCCAGCAGCTTAATGGGGGCTAGCACAGATACGCAGTATTTT. The full variable domain, rest sourced from reference TRBV7-9 and TRBJ2-3, is DTGVSQNPRHKITKRGQNVTFRCDPISEHNRLYWYRQTLGQGPEFLTYFQNEAQLEKSRLLSDRFSAERPKGSFSTLEIQRTEQGDSAMYLCASSLMGASTDTQYFGPGTRLTVL.

This chain links TRBV24-1 with TRBJ2-2; weak D call: TRBD1 (6 bases). The length of the CDR3 is 17 residues. Germline loops: CDR1 KGHDR, CDR2 SFDVKD. V was clipped by 7 bases and J by 3 bases, with 20 bases between them. CDR3 residues: CATSPGRGRPDTGELFF. CDR3 nucleotides: TGTGCCACCAGCCCAGGCAGGGGAAGGCCCGACACCGGGGAGCTGTTTTTT.

The chain uses TRBV5-1 and TRBJ2-1; 7 bases agree with TRBD1. CDR1 is SGHRS, CDR2 YFSETQ, per germline. With 4 bases clipped from V and 7 bases from J, the junction kept 14 bases outside the gene matches. This CDR3 comprises 16 residues. CDR3 in amino acids: CASSLRTGGPSNEQFF. In nucleotides, the CDR3 is TGCGCCAGCAGCCTCCGGACAGGCGGGCCTTCGAATGAGCAGTTCTTC.

This sequence joins TRBV27 and TRBJ2-2; D might be TRBD2 (5 bases). Germline V gene lookup returns CDR1 MNHEY and CDR2 SMNVEV (reference sequence). The V and J ends lost 5 bases and 6 bases respectively, with 19 bases between them. There are 16 residues in the CDR3. The CDR3 sequence: CASSTRHAMGAGELFF. The CDR3 DNA reads TGTGCCAGCAGTACTCGACACGCCATGGGAGCCGGGGAGCTGTTTTTT.

A remark on this clone: In the same sample, other DNA sequences code for this CDR3. This chain links TRBV12-3 or TRBV12-4 with TRBJ1-4; TRBD1 is a possible D gene (5 bases). V lost 0 bases to trimming and J lost 8 bases, with 7 bases between them. The CDR3 consists of 13 residues. The CDR3 sequence is CASSLAGGEKLFF. CDR3 nucleotide sequence: TGTGCCAGCAGTTTAGCCGGGGGGGAAAAACTGTTTTTT.

The genes are TRBV11-3 and TRBJ2-2, with TRBD2 identical over 8 bases. The CDR3 spans 16 residues. The trim removed 0 bases at V and 5 bases at J, leaving 5 bases unmatched. Germline CDR1 and CDR2: SGHNT and YENEEA. Here the CDR3 DNA reads TGTGCCAGCAGCTTAGAACAATCTAGCGGGACCGGGGAGCTGTTTTTT. The encoded protein is CASSLEQSSGTGELFF. Looking up the rest from reference TRBV11-3 and TRBJ2-2 gives the full variable domain: EAGVVQSPRYKIIEKKQPVAFWCNPISGHNTLYWYLQNLGQGPELLIRYENEEAVDDSQLPKDRFSAERLKGVDSTLKIQPAELGDSAVYLCASSLEQSSGTGELFFGEGSRLTVL.

The DNA for the CDR3 is TGTGCCAGCAGTTTCAGTCTTAGCTGGCAGTTCTTC. This translates into CASSFSLSWQFF. The gene calls are TRBV12-3 or TRBV12-4 and TRBJ2-1, with D hard to call. The CDR3 has 12 residues. V was clipped by 3 bases and J by 12 bases, with 12 bases between them.

This chain connects TRBV6-2 or TRBV6-3 to TRBJ2-7; TRBD1 matches 10 bases. CDR3 size: 15 residues. The trim removed 5 bases at V and 6 bases at J, leaving 10 bases unmatched. Germline V CDR1 and CDR2: MNHEY, SVGEGT. DNA of the CDR3: TGTGCCAGCAGTGCCCGGGACAGGGGCAACTCCGAGCAGTACTTC. It encodes CASSARDRGNSEQYF.

The chain couples TRBV6-2 or TRBV6-3 to TRBJ1-2; no firm D call. This CDR3 has 18 residues. Germline CDR1 reads MNHEY; CDR2 reads SVGEGT. The V end lost 5 bases, the J end lost 2 bases, and 24 bases lay between the germline ends. The CDR3 DNA is TGTGCCAGCAGTCTAACTGAGCTGTGGAGGGATCCCAACTATGGCTACACCTTC. It yields the protein CASSLTELWRDPNYGYTF.

The CDR3 is CASSPRGGHENYGYTF. The CDR3 DNA is TGTGCCAGCAGCCCGAGGGGGGGGCATGAAAACTATGGCTACACCTTC. The chain has TRBV3-1 (or the pseudogene TRBV3-2) and TRBJ1-2, with D perhaps TRBD1 (6 bases). From germline, CDR1 is LGHDT and CDR2 YNNKEL (reference sequence). V lost 4 bases and J lost 2, with 17 bases in between. CDR3 length: 16 residues.

This chain links TRBV9 with TRBJ2-1, with TRBD2 matching over 7 bases. The germline gives CDR1 SGDLS, CDR2 YYNGEE. V shed 2 bases and J 14 bases; nucleotides not matched to a gene: 13. The CDR3 is made up of 14 amino acids. The CDR3 sequence: CASSVLGEGGREFF. CDR3 in DNA: TGTGCCAGCAGCGTGTTGGGGGAGGGAGGTAGGGAGTTCTTC.

The CDR3 bases are TGTGCCAGCAGTTATGGACTAGCGGGACCTTACGAGCAGTACTTC. Translating gives CASSYGLAGPYEQYF. The genes are TRBV27 and TRBJ2-7; 12 bases line up with TRBD2. Per the germline V gene, CDR1 is MNHEY and CDR2 is SMNVEV (reference sequence). This CDR3 has 15 residues. V shed 4 bases, J shed 4 bases, and the junction held 5 bases outside the gene matches.

V usage is TRBV3-1 (or the pseudogene TRBV3-2) and J usage is TRBJ1-1; tentatively, D is TRBD1 (6 bases). V was cut by 5 bases and J by 4 bases, with 14 bases left in between. Germline CDR1 reads LGHDT; CDR2 reads YNNKEL (reference sequence). The CDR3 has 14 amino acids. The CDR3 DNA sequence: TGTGCCAGCAGCTACTCAGGACAGCTCACTGAAGCTTTCTTT. It translates to CASSYSGQLTEAFF.

The V gene is TRBV27, the J gene TRBJ1-6, with TRBD1 matching over 7 bases. The trim removed 6 bases at V and 8 bases at J, leaving 10 bases unmatched. The CDR3 runs to 15 residues. CDR1 and CDR2 from the germline V gene are MNHEY and SMNVEV (reference sequence). The CDR3 reads CASRWWRGPDSPLHF. The CDR3 DNA reads TGTGCCAGCAGATGGTGGAGGGGGCCGGATTCACCCCTCCACTTT.

The chain joins TRBV6-2 or TRBV6-3 to TRBJ2-7; tentatively, D is TRBD2 (7 bases). This CDR3 is 18 amino acids long. V was clipped by 1 base and J by 3 bases, with 22 bases between them. Germline CDR1 and CDR2: MNHEY and SVGEGT. The CDR3, as DNA: TGTGCCAGCAGTTACTTCGCGGGGGCCCCCGTAGTCCTCTACGAGCAGTACTTC. Protein product: CASSYFAGAPVVLYEQYF.

The chain couples TRBV7-2 to TRBJ2-7; 9 bases map to TRBD2. This CDR3 region has 16 residues. CDR1 is SGHTA and CDR2 is FQGNSA in the germline V gene. The trim removed 1 base at V and 6 bases at J, leaving 10 bases unmatched. Written as DNA, the CDR3 is TGTGCCAGCAGCTTAGGAGGGATAGCGGGGGAGGGCGAGCAGTACTTC. Amino acids: CASSLGGIAGEGEQYF.

The rearrangement links TRBV7-9 to TRBJ2-7; 13 bases align to TRBD2. CDR3 length equals 18 residues. The V segment lost 3 bases and the J segment 0 bases; nucleotides outside the gene matches: 8. Germline V gene sequence: CDR1 SEHNR, CDR2 FQNEAQ (reference sequence). The CDR3 sequence is CASSLRTSGRAGSYEQYF. CDR3 nucleotides: TGTGCCAGCAGCTTGAGGACTAGCGGGAGAGCGGGCTCCTACGAGCAGTACTTC.